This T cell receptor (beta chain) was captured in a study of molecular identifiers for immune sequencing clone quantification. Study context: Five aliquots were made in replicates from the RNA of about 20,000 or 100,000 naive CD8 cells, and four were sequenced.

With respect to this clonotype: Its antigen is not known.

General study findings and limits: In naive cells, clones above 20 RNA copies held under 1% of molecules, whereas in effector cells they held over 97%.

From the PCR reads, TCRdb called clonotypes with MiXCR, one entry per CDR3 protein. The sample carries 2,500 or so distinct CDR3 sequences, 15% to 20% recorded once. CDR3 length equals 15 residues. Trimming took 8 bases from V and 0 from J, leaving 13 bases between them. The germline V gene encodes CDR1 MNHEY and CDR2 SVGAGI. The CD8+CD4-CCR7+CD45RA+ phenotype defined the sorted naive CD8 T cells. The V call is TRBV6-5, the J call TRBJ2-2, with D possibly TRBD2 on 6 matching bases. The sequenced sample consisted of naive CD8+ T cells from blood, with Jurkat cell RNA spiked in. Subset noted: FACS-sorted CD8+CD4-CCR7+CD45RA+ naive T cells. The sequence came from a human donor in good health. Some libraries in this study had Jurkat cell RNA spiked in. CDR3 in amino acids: CASRISGANTGELFF. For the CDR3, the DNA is TGTGCCAGCCGGATTAGCGGCGCGAACACCGGGGAGCTGTTTTTT.